Each of the 14 T cell receptor beta chains below was sequenced from the same sample in a study of T cells after yellow fever vaccination. Via MiXCR, TCRdb re-called the 5' RACE reads, giving one row per CDR3 protein. This table has some 160,000 distinct CDR3 sequences, 6% to 7.5% appearing once. Here the sequenced sample was CD4+ T cells sorted from PBMCs, taken about 5 days after the first yellow fever vaccination. The source is a man between 18 and 29 years old who received the YFV17D yellow fever vaccine.

This clonotype was counted many times. The chain combines TRBV5-4 with TRBJ2-7, with a possible D match to TRBD1 (7 bases). The CDR3 has 15 amino acids. Germline values: CDR1 SGHNT, CDR2 YYREEE (reference sequence). V lost 4 bases, J lost 3 bases, and 17 bases lay in between. CDR3 in amino acids: CASSGGGQVNYEQYF. CDR3 in DNA: TGTGCCAGCAGCGGGGGAGGACAGGTAAACTACGAGCAGTACTTC.

There are a few counts of this clonotype. This chain joins TRBV7-3 and TRBJ2-5, with D maybe TRBD2 (6 bases). The CDR3 runs to 16 residues. Germline CDR1 SGHTA, CDR2 FQGTGA. Trimming removed 2 bases at V and 10 bases at J, with 23 bases between. The CDR3 sequence is CASSLFIGGRGLGQYF. Written as DNA, the CDR3 is TGTGCCAGCAGCTTATTTATCGGGGGTCGCGGGTTAGGCCAGTACTTC.

This clonotype has ten or more counts. The chain has TRBV5-4 and TRBJ2-2; 9 bases line up with TRBD1. There are 14 residues in the CDR3. V trimming: 3 bases; J trimming: 7 bases; junction bases outside the gene matches: 4. CDR1 is SGHNT and CDR2 is YYREEE in the germline V gene (reference sequence). The CDR3 protein is CASSWMDRGGELFF. CDR3 nucleotides: TGTGCCAGCAGCTGGATGGACAGGGGCGGGGAGCTGTTTTTT. Looking up the rest from reference TRBV5-4 and TRBJ2-2 gives the full variable domain: ETGVTQSPTHLIKTRGQQVTLRCSSQSGHNTVSWYQQALGQGPQFIFQYYREEENGRGNFPPRFSGLQFPNYSSELNVNALELDDSALYLCASSWMDRGGELFFGEGSRLTVL.

In this sample, this clonotype turned up a few times. V is TRBV6-5 and J is TRBJ1-6; TRBD1 matches 7 bases. Germline trimming cut 0 bases from V and 7 bases from J; bases unmatched to any gene: 3. The CDR3 extends over 15 amino acids. In germline, CDR1 is MNHEY, CDR2 SVGAGI. The CDR3 spells CASSYSGQENSPLHF. CDR3 DNA sequence: TGTGCCAGCAGTTACTCCGGACAGGAAAATTCACCCCTCCACTTT.

The rearrangement links TRBV21-1 to TRBJ2-3; TRBD1 is taken as the D call from the table, unchecked against the DNA. TRBV21-1 is assigned pseudogene status. The CDR3 is made up of 19 amino acids. The CDR3 DNA is TGTGCCAGCAGCACAGGAGGACAACAGATACAGCCGCGAAGAGATACGCAGTATTTT. Protein: CASSTGGQQIQPRRDTQYF.

This clonotype has a count of ten or more. This rearrangement joins TRBV20-1 to TRBJ1-5, with 7 nucleotides matching TRBD1. The CDR3 has 14 residues. Germline CDR1 DFQATT, CDR2 SNEGSKA (reference sequence). V was pared by 2 bases and J by 5 bases, with 6 bases of the junction left unmatched. CDR3 coding DNA: TGCAGTGCTAGAACGGGACAGCACGATCAGCCCCAGCATTTT. The encoded protein is CSARTGQHDQPQHF.

A few counts support this clonotype. The chain has TRBV10-3 and TRBJ2-7; a weak D match, TRBD2 (6 bases). Per the germline V gene, CDR1 is ENHRY and CDR2 is SYGVKD. Trimming removed 3 bases from V and 1 base from J, with 7 bases in between. There are 13 residues in the CDR3. The CDR3: CAISERESYEQYF. Here the CDR3 DNA reads TGTGCCATCAGTGAACGGGAGTCCTACGAGCAGTACTTC.

The chain recombines TRBV10-1 with TRBJ2-3; unclear D gene. Germline-derived CDR1 and CDR2 are WNHNN and SYGVQD (reference sequence). CDR3 length: 15 amino acids. Trimming left V 3 bases short and J 0 bases short, with 10 bases between. The DNA for the CDR3 is TGCGCCAGCAGTGAACGTTTCACTAGCACAGATACGCAGTATTTT. Its translation: CASSERFTSTDTQYF.

This clonotype was seen ten or more times. The genes are TRBV4-3 and TRBJ2-2; 10 nucleotides match TRBD1. The trim removed 1 base at V and 4 bases at J, leaving 6 bases unmatched. Germline CDR1 is LGHNA and CDR2 is YSLEER. This CDR3 region has 17 residues. The CDR3 region has the DNA TGCGCCAGCAGCCAAGTTTGGAGGACAGGGGGCACCGGGGAGCTGTTTTTT. This translates into CASSQVWRTGGTGELFF.

This clonotype appeared many times. The J gene is TRBJ2-1, the V gene TRBV4-2, with unresolved D. CDR1 LGHNA and CDR2 YNFKEQ come from the germline V gene. This CDR3 has 15 residues. Trimming took off 0 bases at V and 6 bases at J, with 12 bases between the two ends. The CDR3 nucleotides are TGTGCCAGCAGCCAAGAGGGTAGGCGGTCCAATGAGCAGTTCTTC. Translation gives CASSQEGRRSNEQFF.

This clonotype occurred many times. A read error is likely, as this CDR3 ends without the conserved phenylalanine or tryptophan. The chain employs TRBV5-1 and TRBJ1-1; 7 bases fit TRBD1. Germline-derived CDR1 and CDR2 are SGHRS and YFSETQ. The CDR3 has 15 residues. The J segment lost 4 bases and the V segment lost 4 bases, leaving 10 bases of the junction unmatched. CDR3 DNA sequence: TGCGCCAGCAGCCCTACAGGGGATGTCGTCACTGAAGCTTTCGTT. This encodes CASSPTGDVVTEAFV.

This clonotype was detected a few times. This chain joins TRBV7-2 and TRBJ1-6; a weak D match, TRBD1 (6 bases). CDR3 length: 15 amino acids. Germline CDR1 reads SGHTA; CDR2 reads FQGNSA. V gave up 5 bases and J gave up 9 bases, with 17 bases separating them. The CDR3 sequence is CASSRTGRFSSPLHF. The CDR3, as DNA: TGTGCCAGCAGCCGAACAGGGAGGTTCAGTTCACCCCTCCACTTT.

The CDR3 region has the DNA TGTGCCAGCAGTTCCATCTACAGGGGAGGCCTCGGGCAGTACTTC. Translation gives CASSSIYRGGLGQYF. V and J are TRBV6-5 and TRBJ2-7; D is perhaps TRBD1 (7 bases). The germline V gene has CDR1 MNHEY and CDR2 SVGAGI. This CDR3 has 15 residues. V was pared by 4 bases and J by 9 bases, with 22 bases between.

The CDR3 bases are TGTGCCAGCAGCTTGCCTCCAATGAACACTGAAGCTTTCTTT. It specifies CASSLPPMNTEAFF. This chain joins TRBV7-9 and TRBJ1-1; D is ambiguous. The ends were cut back, 3 bases at V and 0 bases at J, with 8 bases in the middle. Germline CDR1 is SEHNR and CDR2 is FQNEAQ (reference sequence). The CDR3 is 14 residues long.